This T cell receptor beta chain originates from a study of breast tumors, draining lymph nodes, adjacent tissues. Overall study findings and caveats: Tumor repertoires ranked between lymph nodes and nontumor tissue in diversity, with V and J gene preferences.

MiXCR, run by TCRdb on the multiplex PCR reads, gives a single entry per CDR3 protein. The sample contains about 180,000 distinct CDR3 sequences, 30% to 40% of which appear only once. About this clonotype: Its antigen is currently unknown.

Samples came from axillary lymph nodes draining the breast cancer. The V gene end was trimmed by 4 bases and the J gene end by 5 bases; junction bases not matched to a gene: 10. CDR1 is SGHTA and CDR2 is FQGNSA in the germline V gene. There are 16 residues in the CDR3. The chain uses TRBV7-2 and TRBJ2-2; TRBD2 matches 7 bases. The receptor was isolated from a female donor with breast cancer. Some clones in this sample may be carry-over from other donors' samples. Input material: axillary lymph node tissue. CDR3 protein: CASSSPPGGETGELFF. The CDR3 DNA reads as TGTGCCAGCAGCTCGCCCCCGGGAGGCGAGACCGGGGAGCTGTTTTTT.